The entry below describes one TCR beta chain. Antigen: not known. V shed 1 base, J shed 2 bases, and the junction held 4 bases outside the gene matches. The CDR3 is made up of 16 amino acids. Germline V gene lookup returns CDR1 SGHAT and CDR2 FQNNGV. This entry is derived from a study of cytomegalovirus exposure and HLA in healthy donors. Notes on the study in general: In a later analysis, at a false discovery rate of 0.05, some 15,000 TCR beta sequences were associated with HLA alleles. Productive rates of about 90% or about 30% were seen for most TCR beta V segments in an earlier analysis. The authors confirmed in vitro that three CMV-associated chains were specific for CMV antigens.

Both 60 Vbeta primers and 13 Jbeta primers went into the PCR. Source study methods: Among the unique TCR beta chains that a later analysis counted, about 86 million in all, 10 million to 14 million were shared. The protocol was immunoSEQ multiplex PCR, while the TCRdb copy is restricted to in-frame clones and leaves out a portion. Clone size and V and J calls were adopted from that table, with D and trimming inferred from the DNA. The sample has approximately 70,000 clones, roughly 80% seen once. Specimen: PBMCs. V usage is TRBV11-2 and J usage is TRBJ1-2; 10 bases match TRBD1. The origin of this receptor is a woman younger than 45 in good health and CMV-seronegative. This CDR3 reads CASSLAPGQGNYGYTF. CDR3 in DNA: TGTGCCAGCAGCTTAGCCCCGGGACAGGGGAACTATGGCTACACCTTC.